The 18 T cell receptor beta chains given below trace back to one sample, sequenced in a study of Graves' ophthalmopathy and Graves' hyperthyroidism. CDR3 regions of TCR beta were amplified from RNA transcripts. A first-round RT-PCR used HTBI primers, followed by a second-round multiplex PCR. Using its own MiXCR run on the multiplex PCR reads, TCRdb lists one record per CDR3 protein. The profile shows over a million distinct CDR3 sequences, roughly two fifths of them singletons. What was sequenced was peripheral blood or thyroid tissue (not recorded which). These receptors came from an adult man with Graves' hyperthyroidism.

The table lists this clonotype with many counts. The chain is built from TRBV14 and TRBJ2-5; D uncertain. This CDR3 region has 17 residues. Trimming took 3 bases from V and 5 from J, leaving 22 bases between them. Germline V lookup: CDR1 SGHDN, CDR2 FVKESK. In DNA, the CDR3 is TGTGCCAGCAGCCATACCCCGCGCGGCAGGCGATGGGAGACCCAGTACTTC. Translated, it gives CASSHTPRGRRWETQYF.

The chain couples TRBV15 to TRBJ2-7; 10 nucleotides align to TRBD1. The V gene end was trimmed by 5 bases and the J gene end by 3 bases; junction bases not matched to a gene: 4. CDR1 LNHNV and CDR2 YYDKDF come from the germline V gene (reference sequence). The CDR3 has 14 residues. DNA of the CDR3: TGTGCCACCAGCTTCGGACAGGGGGGCTACGAGCAGTACTTC. The encoded protein is CATSFGQGGYEQYF.

This rearrangement joins TRBV4-1 to TRBJ2-7; 12 bases map to TRBD2. With 2 bases clipped from V and 0 bases from J, the junction kept 2 bases outside the gene matches. CDR1 is MGHRA and CDR2 is YSYEKL in the germline V gene. This CDR3 has 16 amino acids. CDR3 bases: TGCGCCAGCAGCCAACGGACTAGCGGGGACTCCTACGAGCAGTACTTC. It translates to CASSQRTSGDSYEQYF.

This sequence joins TRBV25-1 and TRBJ1-6; TRBD1 is a possible D gene (6 bases). Germline V gene data show CDR1 as MGHDK and CDR2 as SYGVNS. CDR3 size: 18 residues. Between the trimmed V and J ends, which lost 6 bases and 1 base, there was a span of 19 bases. The CDR3 coding sequence is TGTGCCAGCAGCCCAGGAGTTAAGGACAGTTCCTATAATTCACCCCTCCACTTT. It translates to CASSPGVKDSSYNSPLHF. Based on the CDR3 plus reference TRBV25-1 and TRBJ1-6, the full variable domain is EADIYQTPRYLVIGTGKKITLECSQTMGHDKMYWYQQDPGMELHLIHYSYGVNSTEKGDLSSESTVSRIRTEHFPLTLESARPSHTSQYLCASSPGVKDSSYNSPLHFGNGTRLTVT.

In this sample, this clonotype turned up a few times. The V and J genes are TRBV20-1 and TRBJ2-7; D tentatively reads TRBD1 or TRBD2 (6 bases each). CDR1 DFQATT and CDR2 SNEGSKA come from the germline V gene (reference sequence). The CDR3 has 16 residues. The V gene lost 0 bases and the J gene lost 5 bases, with 20 bases spanning the gap. Here the CDR3 reads CSARDRGAGAFDEQYF. The CDR3 coding sequence is TGCAGTGCTAGAGATCGCGGGGCAGGGGCATTCGACGAGCAGTACTTC.

This clonotype showed up just a few times. The chain uses TRBV2 and TRBJ2-3; possibly TRBD1 or TRBD2 for D (5 bases each). V dropped 11 bases and J dropped 6 bases, with 24 bases sitting between them. There are 15 residues in the CDR3. In germline, CDR1 is SNHLY, CDR2 FYNNEI. The CDR3: CACDVGTDTSDTQYF. CDR3 DNA sequence: TGTGCCTGCGACGTCGGGACCGATACAAGTGATACGCAGTATTTT.

At least ten counts were recorded for this clonotype. This rearrangement joins TRBV10-3 to TRBJ2-5; 8 nucleotides align to TRBD2. CDR3 length equals 16 residues. With V trimmed by 2 bases and J by 4 bases, 9 bases remained unmatched. CDR1 and CDR2 from the germline V gene are ENHRY and SYGVKD. CDR3 region: CAISEQYGGAPETQYF. The CDR3 DNA is TGTGCCATCAGTGAGCAGTACGGGGGGGCCCCAGAGACCCAGTACTTC.

V gene TRBV7-9 combines with J gene TRBJ1-1; 10 positions agree with TRBD1. V shed 8 bases, J shed 10 bases, and the junction held 7 bases outside the gene matches. Germline V gene lookup returns CDR1 SEHNR and CDR2 FQNEAQ (reference sequence). The CDR3 loop spans 12 amino acids. In DNA form, the CDR3 reads TGTGCCAGCGGTGACAGGGGGCGCGGAGCTTTCTTT. Translated, it gives CASGDRGRGAFF.

This sequence joins TRBV7-8 and TRBJ2-5; 7 bases match TRBD2. The CDR3 is made up of 17 amino acids. Trimming removed 5 bases from V and 5 bases from J; junction bases left unmatched: 17. Germline assignment: CDR1 SGHVS and CDR2 FQNEAQ. CDR3 protein: CASSRLSGGSYGETQYF. The CDR3 nucleotides read TGTGCCAGCAGCCGACTCTCCGGCGGGAGTTACGGGGAGACCCAGTACTTC.

As DNA, the CDR3 is TGCAGCGCGGCCGGGACAGGGGGTTCGGAATCACCCCTCCACTTT. Amino acid sequence: CSAAGTGGSESPLHF. The V call is TRBV29-1, the J call TRBJ1-6; 11 nucleotides agree with TRBD1. J gave up 10 bases and V 7 bases, and 12 bases lay outside the gene matches. This CDR3 has 15 amino acids. The germline V gene encodes CDR1 SQVTM and CDR2 ANQGSEA.

This clonotype was found a few times. The genes are TRBV11-1 and TRBJ2-7; TRBD2 might be the D (5 bases). The CDR3 is 13 amino acids. CDR1 SGHAT and CDR2 FQDESV come from the germline V gene (reference sequence). V lost 10 bases and J lost 2, with 15 bases in between. The CDR3 coding sequence is TGTGCCACAGGTCACGGACTGACCTACGAGCAGTACTTC. Protein product: CATGHGLTYEQYF.

This clonotype was seen only a few times. This sequence joins TRBV12-3 or TRBV12-4 and TRBJ2-7; 7 bases fit TRBD2. CDR3 length: 14 residues. Trimming removed 2 bases from V and 5 bases from J; junction bases left unmatched: 6. The DNA for the CDR3 is TGTGCCAGCAGTTTATTTCGGGAGGTCGACGAGCAGTACTTC. Translating it yields CASSLFREVDEQYF.

The sample holds a few counts of this clonotype. This chain uses TRBV4-2 with TRBJ2-5; the D gene is possibly TRBD1 (7 bases). V lost 4 bases, J lost 3 bases, and 21 bases lay in between. The CDR3 length is 17 residues. Per germline, CDR1 LGHNA and CDR2 YNFKEQ. CDR3 loop: CASSPSEGRGEEETQYF. As DNA, the CDR3 is TGTGCCAGCAGCCCTTCAGAGGGCAGGGGGGAGGAAGAGACCCAGTACTTC.

On this clonotype itself: One end of the junction does not line up with germline, which may come from a read error. The rearrangement uses TRBV28 and TRBJ2-7, with D possibly TRBD2 on 6 matching bases. The germline CDR1 and CDR2 sequences are MDHEN and SYDVKM. CDR3 length equals 14 residues. CDR3 region: CASGRGGQTYEQYF. CDR3 coding DNA: TGTGCCAGCGGACGCGGAGGGCAAACCTACGAACAGTACTTC.

This clonotype was observed many times. J is TRBJ1-2 and V is TRBV9; D unresolved. Per germline, CDR1 SGDLS and CDR2 YYNGEE. CDR3 length: 13 amino acids. Trimming cost V 0 bases and J 3 bases, with 6 bases left between them. CDR3 sequence reads: CASSVEDHYGYTF. CDR3 nucleotides: TGTGCCAGCAGCGTAGAGGACCACTATGGCTACACCTTC.

The chain recombines TRBV7-2 with TRBJ1-3, with TRBD1 matching 9 bases. The junction had 9 bases not matched to a gene; V was cut back by 5 bases and J by 4 bases. Per germline, CDR1 SGHTA and CDR2 FQGNSA. This CDR3 is built from 16 residues. CDR3 sequence: CASSRGTGLGGNTIYF. CDR3 nucleotide sequence: TGTGCCAGCAGCCGAGGGACAGGGCTCGGGGGAAACACCATATATTTT.

This clonotype was found many times. The V call is TRBV19, the J call TRBJ1-1; possibly TRBD1 for D (5 bases). There are 14 residues in the CDR3. Trimming removed 9 bases at V and 0 bases at J, with 14 bases between. Germline-derived CDR1 and CDR2 are LNHDA and SQIVND (reference sequence). CDR3 amino acids: CASAATAMNTEAFF. The CDR3 region has the DNA TGTGCCAGCGCGGCGACAGCCATGAACACTGAAGCTTTCTTT.

This clonotype was seen only a few times. V usage is TRBV14 and J usage is TRBJ1-5; D is unresolved. Looked up from germline, CDR1 is SGHDN and CDR2 is FVKESK. The CDR3 covers 10 residues. V lost 0 bases and J 11 bases, leaving 2 bases between the germline ends. The CDR3: CASSQETQHF. The CDR3 DNA sequence: TGTGCCAGCAGCCAAGAGACCCAGCATTTT. Full variable domain (remainder filled in from reference TRBV14 and TRBJ1-5): EAGVTQFPSHSVIEKGQTVTLRCDPISGHDNLYWYRRVMGKEIKFLLHFVKESKQDESGMPNNRFLAERTGGTYSTLKVQPAELEDSGVYFCASSQETQHFGDGTRLSIL.